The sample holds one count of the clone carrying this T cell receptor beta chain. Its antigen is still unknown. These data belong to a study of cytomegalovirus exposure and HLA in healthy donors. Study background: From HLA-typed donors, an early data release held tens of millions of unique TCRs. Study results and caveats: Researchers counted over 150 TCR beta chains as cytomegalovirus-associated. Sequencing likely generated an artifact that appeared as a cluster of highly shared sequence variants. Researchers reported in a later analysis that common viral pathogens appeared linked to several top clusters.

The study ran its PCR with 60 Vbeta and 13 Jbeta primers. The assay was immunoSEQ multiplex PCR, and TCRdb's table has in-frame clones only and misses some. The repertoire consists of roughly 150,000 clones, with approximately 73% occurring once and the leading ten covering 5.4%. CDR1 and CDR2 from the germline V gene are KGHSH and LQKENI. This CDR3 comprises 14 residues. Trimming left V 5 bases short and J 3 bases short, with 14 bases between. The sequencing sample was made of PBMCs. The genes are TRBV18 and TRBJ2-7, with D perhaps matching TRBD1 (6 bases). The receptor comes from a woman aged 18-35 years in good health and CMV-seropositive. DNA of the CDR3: TGTGCCAGCTCATCTACAGGGTCTTACTACGAGCAGTACTTC. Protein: CASSSTGSYYEQYF.